Following are 30 T cell receptor beta chains from one sample sequenced in a study of blood T cell repertoires in COVID-19. TCRdb keeps only in-frame clones here, not all; method: immunoSEQ multiplex PCR. The sample holds 250,000 to 300,000 clones, 85% seen once. The sequenced sample consisted of PBMCs or T cells enriched from blood (not recorded which). Receptors originate from a woman in her forties or fifties who had been exposed to COVID-19.

The chain uses TRBV4-3 and TRBJ2-7; TRBD1 agrees at 7 bases. Germline loops: CDR1 LGHNA, CDR2 YSLEER. The CDR3 is 16 residues long. V shed 1 base, J shed 1 base, and the junction held 7 bases outside the gene matches. The CDR3 DNA sequence: TGCGCCAGCAGCCAAGCCCGGGACAGCCCATCCTACGAGCAGTACTTC. Protein sequence: CASSQARDSPSYEQYF.

The chain uses TRBV10-2 and TRBJ1-1; 8 nucleotides line up with TRBD1. There are 16 residues in the CDR3. Germline loops: CDR1 WSHSY, CDR2 SAAADI. Trimming took 6 bases from V and 0 from J; bases not matched to a gene: 9. Here the CDR3 reads CASSTDRAGMNTEAFF. The CDR3 DNA follows: TGCGCCAGCAGCACGGACAGGGCCGGCATGAACACTGAAGCTTTCTTT.

The rearrangement joins TRBV7-6 to TRBJ2-7, with 8 bases that match TRBD1. V lost 5 bases, J lost 0 bases, and 6 bases stayed unmatched. Germline values: CDR1 SGHVS, CDR2 FNYEAQ. This CDR3 contains 15 residues. The CDR3 is CASSPRTGPSYEQYF. The CDR3 DNA is TGTGCCAGCAGCCCCAGGACAGGGCCCTCCTACGAGCAGTACTTC.

J is TRBJ1-1 and V is TRBV18, with TRBD1 identical over 9 bases. V was pared by 3 bases and J by 0 bases, with 5 bases of the junction left unmatched. Germline CDR1 KGHSH, CDR2 LQKENI. CDR3 size: 16 residues. The DNA for the CDR3 is TGTGCCAGCTCACCGCTGGGACAGGGTGTGAACACTGAAGCTTTCTTT. Translation: CASSPLGQGVNTEAFF.

The chain joins TRBV5-4 to TRBJ2-4; D might be TRBD2 (6 bases). Per germline, CDR1 SGHNT and CDR2 YYREEE (reference sequence). CDR3 length: 15 amino acids. Trimming cost V 2 bases and J 8 bases, with 17 bases left between them. The CDR3 DNA reads as TGTGCCAGCAGCTTTGGACCCCCGAGGGAGGACATTCAGTACTTC. Its translation: CASSFGPPREDIQYF.

The sample holds a few counts of this clone. The chain is built from TRBV5-6 and TRBJ2-3, with 10 nucleotides matching TRBD2. Germline CDR1 is SGHDT and CDR2 is YYEEEE. Trimming took 2 bases from V and 6 from J; bases not matched to a gene: 6. The length of the CDR3 is 15 residues. The CDR3 reads CASSFGLAGADTQYF. DNA of the CDR3: TGTGCCAGCAGCTTTGGGCTAGCGGGGGCCGATACGCAGTATTTT.

The chain employs TRBV28 and TRBJ1-1; no definite D call. Germline V gives CDR1 MDHEN, CDR2 SYDVKM. CDR3 length: 13 residues. V dropped 7 bases and J dropped 1 base, with 10 bases sitting between them. The CDR3 loop is CASIFAANTEAFF. CDR3 coding DNA: TGTGCCAGCATATTCGCGGCGAACACTGAAGCTTTCTTT.

This chain joins TRBV20-1 and TRBJ1-2; tentatively, D is TRBD1 (5 bases). Germline CDR1 and CDR2: DFQATT and SNEGSKA (reference sequence). Trimming removed 3 bases from V and 3 bases from J, with 11 bases in between. The CDR3 has 13 residues. The CDR3 nucleotides read TGCAGTGCTAGTGGCAGGGAAGACTATGGCTACACCTTC. It yields the protein CSASGREDYGYTF.

In this sample, this clone turned up a few times. CDR3: CASSLGREQFF. DNA of the CDR3: TGTGCCAGCAGTTTGGGGCGAGAGCAGTTCTTC. This sequence joins TRBV12-3 or TRBV12-4 and TRBJ2-1, with D possibly matching TRBD1 (5 bases). Trimming took 3 bases from V and 10 from J, leaving 7 bases between them. The CDR3 extends over 11 amino acids.

This clone was observed a single time. The chain joins TRBV30 to TRBJ1-3; 10 bases are shared with TRBD1. V lost 4 bases, J lost 7 bases, and 1 base stayed unmatched. The CDR3 consists of 12 residues. Germline V gene data show CDR1 as GTSNPN and CDR2 as SVGIG (reference sequence). In DNA, the CDR3 is TGTGCCTGGATGGGACAGGGGAACACCATATATTTT. Translation: CAWMGQGNTIYF.

The genes are TRBV3-1 (or the pseudogene TRBV3-2) and TRBJ1-1; perhaps TRBD1 as D (5 bases). The CDR3 extends over 14 amino acids. The V and J ends lost 4 bases and 2 bases respectively, with 11 bases between them. Germline assignment: CDR1 LGHDT and CDR2 YNNKEL (reference sequence). DNA for the CDR3: TGTGCCAGCAGCCGTCCAGGGTACAACACTGAAGCTTTCTTT. Translating it yields CASSRPGYNTEAFF.

The CDR3 protein is CASSLRGSGANVLTF. The CDR3 DNA sequence: TGTGCCAGCAGCTTGAGGGGGTCAGGGGCCAACGTCCTGACTTTC. V usage is TRBV5-8 and J usage is TRBJ2-6, with D maybe TRBD1 (6 bases). This CDR3 is built from 15 residues. Germline V CDR1 and CDR2: SGHTS, YDEGEE. Between the trimmed V and J ends, which lost 1 base and 4 bases, there was a span of 9 bases.

The chain carries TRBV7-8 and TRBJ2-5; 15 bases line up with TRBD2. Germline V CDR1 and CDR2: SGHVS, FQNEAQ. V lost 0 bases and J lost 2; bases outside the gene matches: 4. The CDR3 runs to 18 residues. The CDR3 region has the DNA TGTGCCAGCAGCTTAGCGCACGGGACTAGCGGGGGGCAAGAGACCCAGTACTTC. This translates into CASSLAHGTSGGQETQYF.

This chain connects TRBV5-4 to TRBJ2-5; D remains ambiguous. Trimming stripped 0 bases from V and 2 bases from J, with 5 bases between. The CDR3 consists of 13 residues. Germline V gene lookup returns CDR1 SGHNT and CDR2 YYREEE (reference sequence). The CDR3 region is CASSLVYQETQYF. In nucleotides, the CDR3 is TGTGCCAGCAGCTTGGTCTATCAAGAGACCCAGTACTTC.

CDR3 sequence: CATSEAGQGMSQPQHF. The CDR3 coding sequence is TGTGCCACCAGTGAGGCCGGACAGGGGATGAGTCAGCCCCAGCATTTT. The chain employs TRBV24-1 and TRBJ1-5, with TRBD1 matching 9 bases. The ends lost 4 bases at V and 6 bases at J; junction bases unmatched: 9. The germline V gene has CDR1 KGHDR and CDR2 SFDVKD. This CDR3 region has 16 residues.

V usage is TRBV28 and J usage is TRBJ2-7, with 8 bases fitting TRBD1. Germline CDR1 is MDHEN and CDR2 is SYDVKM. The CDR3 has 15 amino acids. Trimming took 6 bases from V and 1 from J; bases not matched to a gene: 8. In DNA, the CDR3 is TGTGCCAGCAGACGGACAGGGATAAGGTCCTACGAGCAGTACTTC. It codes for CASRRTGIRSYEQYF. The variable domain in full, with the rest retrieved from reference TRBV28 and TRBJ2-7, is DVKVTQSSRYLVKRTGEKVFLECVQDMDHENMFWYRQDPGLGLRLIYFSYDVKMKEKGDIPEGYSVSREKKERFSLILESASTNQTSMYLCASRRTGIRSYEQYFGPGTRLTVT.

The chain uses TRBV6-6 and TRBJ1-1, with D unclear. The CDR3 runs to 14 residues. Germline-derived CDR1 and CDR2 are MNHNY and SVGAGI (reference sequence). The ends were cut back, 5 bases at V and 1 base at J, with 11 bases in the middle. The CDR3 DNA follows: TGTGCCAGCAGTCCTATTAATCAGAACACTGAAGCTTTCTTT. Translated, it gives CASSPINQNTEAFF.

The rearrangement uses TRBV7-3 and TRBJ1-6, with D perhaps matching TRBD1 (6 bases). This CDR3 is 17 amino acids long. Germline V gene sequence: CDR1 SGHTA, CDR2 FQGTGA. The V end lost 3 bases, the J end lost 5 bases, and 17 bases lay between the germline ends. In DNA, the CDR3 is TGTGCCAGCAGCTTCCCGGTGGGGGCAATCGATAATTCACCCCTCCACTTT. Encoded protein: CASSFPVGAIDNSPLHF.

The chain is built from TRBV28 and TRBJ1-1; TRBD1 might be the D (6 bases). Germline V CDR1 and CDR2: MDHEN, SYDVKM. Trimming took 8 bases from V and 5 from J, leaving 21 bases between them. The CDR3 runs 15 residues. CDR3 sequence reads: CASRTTRQVGTEAFF. CDR3 bases: TGTGCCAGCCGTACAACCCGACAGGTCGGGACTGAAGCTTTCTTT.

The chain employs TRBV5-3 and TRBJ2-5; 13 nucleotides match TRBD2. TRBV5-3 is an ORF for which the function is uncertain. V shed 4 bases, J shed 3 bases, and the junction held 3 bases outside the gene matches. The CDR3 sequence is 15 residues long. CDR3 nucleotide sequence: TGTGCCAGAAGCACCGGACTAGCGGGGGAAGAGACCCAGTACTTC. As protein: CARSTGLAGEETQYF.

The chain combines TRBV5-1 with TRBJ1-1, with TRBD1 as a possible D gene (6 bases). Germline CDR1 SGHRS, CDR2 YFSETQ. This CDR3 is 15 amino acids long. V gave up 4 bases and J gave up 0 bases, with 13 bases separating them. The CDR3 nucleotides are TGCGCCAGCAGCCAAGTACAGGGATTGAACACTGAAGCTTTCTTT. It translates to CASSQVQGLNTEAFF.

V and J are TRBV6-1 and TRBJ2-3; TRBD1 is a possible D gene (6 bases). Trimming shortened V by 2 bases and J by 2 bases, and 8 bases separated the two germline ends. Germline assignment: CDR1 MNHNS and CDR2 SASEGT. The CDR3 length is 14 residues. CDR3 nucleotide sequence: TGTGCCAGCAGTGAAAGGGGGAACACAGATACGCAGTATTTT. The encoded protein is CASSERGNTDTQYF.

V is TRBV7-9 and J is TRBJ1-2; a possible D gene is TRBD1 (6 bases). The CDR3 is 16 amino acids. CDR1 is SEHNR and CDR2 is FQNEAQ in the germline V gene (reference sequence). V lost 3 bases and J 7 bases, leaving 21 bases between the germline ends. As DNA, the CDR3 is TGTGCCAGCAGCTTGGGGAACACAGGGTTTAAGGTTGGCTACACCTTC. It encodes CASSLGNTGFKVGYTF.

This clone occurred once. The rearrangement links TRBV7-6 to TRBJ1-5, with 9 nucleotides matching TRBD1. CDR3 length equals 17 residues. The ends lost 3 bases at V and 1 base at J; junction bases unmatched: 7. Germline assignment: CDR1 SGHVS and CDR2 FNYEAQ. This CDR3 is CASSFRTGVFSNQPQHF. In nucleotides, the CDR3 is TGTGCCAGCAGCTTTAGGACAGGGGTTTTCAGCAATCAGCCCCAGCATTTT.

The V gene is TRBV30, the J gene TRBJ1-4, with D tentatively TRBD1 (6 bases). With 2 bases removed from V and 4 bases from J, the gap between germline ends came to 11 bases. Germline CDR1 and CDR2: GTSNPN and SVGIG (reference sequence). The CDR3 runs 14 residues. CDR3 loop: CAWSLQGGNEKLFF. As DNA, the CDR3 is TGTGCCTGGAGTTTACAGGGTGGTAATGAAAAACTGTTTTTT.

The rearrangement joins TRBV7-2 to TRBJ2-2; 7 nucleotides line up with TRBD2. The V and J ends lost 1 base and 5 bases, in that order; junction bases with no gene match: 4. Germline V gene sequence: CDR1 SGHTA, CDR2 FQGNSA. CDR3 length: 15 amino acids. The CDR3 DNA reads TGTGCCAGCAGCTTAGTCTGGGGGGGGACCGGGGAGCTGTTTTTT. Amino acids: CASSLVWGGTGELFF.

The gene calls are TRBV30 and TRBJ1-1; TRBD1 aligns across 7 bases. Per the germline V gene, CDR1 is GTSNPN and CDR2 is SVGIG (reference sequence). The CDR3 sequence is 11 residues long. Trimming at V came to 4 bases and at J to 7 bases, leaving 3 bases not matched to a gene. The DNA of the CDR3 is TGTGCCTGGAATCGGGACAGTGAAGCTTTCTTT. It codes for CAWNRDSEAFF.

The genes are TRBV28 and TRBJ1-5, with D maybe TRBD1 (5 bases). V lost 3 bases, J lost 2 bases, and 14 bases lay in between. The V gene's germline CDR1 is MDHEN and CDR2 SYDVKM. CDR3 length: 16 residues. This CDR3 is CASSFRGIQGNQPQHF. The CDR3 DNA reads TGTGCCAGCAGTTTTAGGGGAATTCAGGGCAATCAGCCCCAGCATTTT.

The V and J genes are TRBV7-2 and TRBJ2-5; D may be TRBD2 (6 bases). The CDR3 runs to 17 residues. Germline CDR1 reads SGHTA; CDR2 reads FQGNSA. V was clipped by 0 bases and J by 2 bases, with 16 bases between them. The CDR3 here is CASSLAPRGVRQETQYF. The CDR3 DNA is TGTGCCAGCAGCTTAGCGCCGCGGGGTGTGAGGCAAGAGACCCAGTACTTC.

The chain uses TRBV7-9 and TRBJ1-1; D remains unclear. Germline V gives CDR1 SEHNR, CDR2 FQNEAQ (reference sequence). The CDR3 is 13 residues long. The V and J ends lost 1 base and 7 bases respectively, with 10 bases between them. For the CDR3, the DNA is TGTGCCAGCAGCTTAGGTACGCAGGTTGAAGCTTTCTTT. Translated, it gives CASSLGTQVEAFF.